These 22 T cell receptor beta chains came from one sample sequenced in a study of T cell repertoires in cytomegalovirus infection (dated by TCRdb to between 2017 and 2020). The sequencer was an Illumina HiSeq 1500. TCRdb took the public reads, trimmed them with fastp at Q25, ran MiXCR for clone calling and kept in-frame beta chains. Merged by CDR3 protein, the rows form single entries marked with the most common genes and DNA. The sample records a few hundred thousand distinct CDR3 sequences, around 9.5% of which are singletons. Of the sample, 3.5% to 4.5% is held by the ten largest clones. The sample was PBMCs. The source is a human donor in good health (CMV status not recorded). Some clones in this sample may be carry-over from other donors' samples.

This clonotype has at least ten counts. This chain connects TRBV20-1 to TRBJ1-6, with D tentatively TRBD1 (6 bases). Germline CDR1 reads DFQATT; CDR2 reads SNEGSKA (reference sequence). The CDR3 totals 17 residues. The ends were cut back, 6 bases at V and 7 bases at J, with 25 bases in the middle. The DNA of the CDR3 is TGCAGTGCCAACGACGGCAATTCGAGGGGGAGCAATTCACCCCTCCACTTT. The encoded protein is CSANDGNSRGSNSPLHF.

In this sample, this clonotype turned up a few times. The gene calls are TRBV7-3 and TRBJ2-3; 11 bases are shared with TRBD2. Germline lookup yields CDR1 SGHTA and CDR2 FQGTGA. J lost 6 bases, V lost 5 bases, and 4 bases had no gene match. The CDR3 spans 14 residues. The CDR3 protein is CASSPRTSGDTQYF. The CDR3 nucleotides are TGTGCCAGCAGCCCCAGGACTAGCGGGGATACGCAGTATTTT.

Only a few counts were recorded for this clonotype. This chain uses TRBV6-2 or TRBV6-3 with TRBJ2-7; the D gene is possibly TRBD1 (6 bases). V lost 4 bases, J lost 3 bases, and 10 bases lay in between. This CDR3 is built from 13 residues. Per the germline V gene, CDR1 is MNHEY and CDR2 is SVGEGT. In nucleotides, the CDR3 is TGTGCCAGCAGTTTCGGACAGCACTACGAGCAGTACTTC. This gives the protein CASSFGQHYEQYF.

This clonotype has a count of ten or more. J is TRBJ2-7 and V is TRBV6-1, with TRBD2 matching 8 bases. V lost 1 base and J lost 4; bases outside the gene matches: 6. The CDR3 is 15 amino acids. Germline CDR1 reads MNHNS; CDR2 reads SASEGT. The DNA of the CDR3 is TGTGCCAGCAGTGAAGGAAGCGGGAGCATTTACGAGCAGTACTTC. Amino acid sequence: CASSEGSGSIYEQYF.

Remarks on this clonotype: A read error may account for a junction end that differs from germline. The gene calls are TRBV19 and TRBJ1-1, with a possible D match to TRBD1 (6 bases). Looked up from germline, CDR1 is LNHDA and CDR2 is SQIVND (reference sequence). This CDR3 region has 15 residues. CDR3: CASSARTVQNSEAFF. DNA of the CDR3: TGTGCCAGTAGTGCACGGACAGTTCAGAACTCTGAAGCTTTCTTT. The variable domain in full, completed from reference TRBV19 and TRBJ1-1, reads DGGITQSPKYLFRKEGQNVTLSCEQNLNHDAMYWYRQDPGQGLRLIYYSQIVNDFQKGDIAEGYSVSREKKESFPLTVTSAQKNPTAFYLCASSARTVQNSEAFFGQGTRLTVV.

The chain couples TRBV4-2 to TRBJ1-2; no firm D call. Germline values: CDR1 LGHNA, CDR2 YNFKEQ. The CDR3 consists of 11 residues. Between the trimmed V and J ends, which lost 3 bases and 6 bases, there was a span of 5 bases. This CDR3 is CASSHGDGYTF. In DNA, the CDR3 is TGTGCCAGCAGCCACGGAGATGGCTACACCTTC.

This clonotype was seen many times. CDR3 sequence (DNA): TGTGCCAGCAGAACAGGGAGATCCCCCTCCTACGAGCAGTACTTC. Its protein product is CASRTGRSPSYEQYF. The gene calls are TRBV12-3 or TRBV12-4 and TRBJ2-7; D is perhaps TRBD1 (6 bases). V was cut by 6 bases and J by 0 bases, with 15 bases left in between. The CDR3 length is 15 residues.

CDR3 coding DNA: TGTGCCACCTCCCTGTTCAATGAAGCTTTCTTT. As protein: CATSLFNEAFF. The chain couples TRBV3-1 to TRBJ1-1; D ambiguous. This CDR3 comprises 11 residues. The V end was cut by 10 bases, the J end by 7 bases, with 13 bases between. Germline CDR1 reads LGHDT; CDR2 reads YNNKEL (reference sequence).

This clonotype was seen many times. The chain carries TRBV7-3 and TRBJ2-1, with 11 nucleotides matching TRBD2. The CDR3 contains 13 residues. Germline lookup yields CDR1 SGHTA and CDR2 FQGTGA. Trimming removed 9 bases from V and 6 bases from J; junction bases left unmatched: 4. The CDR3 bases are TGTGCCAGTACCACTAGCGGGAGCAATGAGCAGTTCTTC. As protein: CASTTSGSNEQFF.

The chain employs TRBV14 and TRBJ2-1, with a tentative D call TRBD2 (6 bases). The CDR3 is 12 amino acids. Trimming removed 4 bases at V and 7 bases at J, with 8 bases between. CDR1 is SGHDN, CDR2 FVKESK, per germline. The DNA of the CDR3 is TGTGCCAGCAGCCGGACTATGAATGAGCAGTTCTTC. Translated: CASSRTMNEQFF.

Many counts were recorded for this clonotype. The genes are TRBV7-2 and TRBJ1-4; a weak D match, TRBD1 (5 bases). The CDR3 has 12 residues. Trimming left V 5 bases short and J 7 bases short, with 8 bases between. Germline CDR1 reads SGHTA; CDR2 reads FQGNSA. The CDR3 reads CASSPRAEKLFF. CDR3 bases: TGTGCCAGCAGCCCCAGGGCTGAAAAACTGTTTTTT.

This clonotype has at least ten counts. The chain uses TRBV11-2 and TRBJ1-4; D call uncertain. V was cut by 8 bases and J by 3 bases, with 10 bases left in between. The germline CDR1 and CDR2 sequences are SGHAT and FQNNGV. The CDR3 runs 13 residues. DNA of the CDR3: TGTGCCAGCCACCTGGGAGCTAATGAAAAACTGTTTTTT. This translates into CASHLGANEKLFF. Looking up the rest from reference TRBV11-2 and TRBJ1-4 gives the full variable domain: EAGVAQSPRYKIIEKRQSVAFWCNPISGHATLYWYQQILGQGPKLLIQFQNNGVVDDSQLPKDRFSAERLKGVDSTLKIQPAKLEDSAVYLCASHLGANEKLFFGSGTQLSVL.

This clonotype was found a few times. The V gene is TRBV5-4, the J gene TRBJ2-2; no clear D gene. The CDR3 spans 15 residues. V was shortened by 6 bases and J by 2 bases, with 14 bases between the two germline ends. CDR1 is SGHNT and CDR2 is YYREEE in the germline V gene (reference sequence). The CDR3 coding sequence is TGTGCCAGCACCCTTATGGAGAGCAACACCGGGGAGCTGTTTTTT. Amino acids: CASTLMESNTGELFF.

This clonotype was seen a few times. The J gene is TRBJ2-7, the V gene TRBV11-2, with D possibly being TRBD2 (5 bases). From germline, CDR1 is SGHAT and CDR2 FQNNGV. Between the trimmed V and J ends, which lost 5 bases and 13 bases, there was a span of 15 bases. This CDR3 is built from 11 residues. The CDR3 sequence is CASSPRTSVYF. The CDR3 region has the DNA TGTGCCAGCAGCCCCCGGACTTCTGTTTACTTC. Filled out from reference TRBV11-2 and TRBJ2-7, the complete variable domain reads EAGVAQSPRYKIIEKRQSVAFWCNPISGHATLYWYQQILGQGPKLLIQFQNNGVVDDSQLPKDRFSAERLKGVDSTLKIQPAKLEDSAVYLCASSPRTSVYFGPGTRLTVT.

V usage is TRBV5-1 and J usage is TRBJ1-6; the D gene is possibly TRBD1 (5 bases). Between the trimmed V and J ends, which lost 4 bases and 10 bases, there was a span of 15 bases. The CDR3 spans 14 residues. Germline V gives CDR1 SGHRS, CDR2 YFSETQ. CDR3 sequence (DNA): TGCGCCAGCAGCATAGGACAATTGGAGTCACCCCTCCACTTT. As protein: CASSIGQLESPLHF.

V gene TRBV7-9 combines with J gene TRBJ2-6; D is uncertain. The CDR3 has 15 amino acids. Germline V gene data show CDR1 as SEHNR and CDR2 as FQNEAQ (reference sequence). Trimming removed 2 bases at V and 4 bases at J, with 9 bases between. CDR3 in amino acids: CASSLWDPGANVLTF. The CDR3 DNA follows: TGTGCCAGCAGCTTATGGGATCCCGGGGCCAACGTCCTGACTTTC.

This chain connects TRBV7-2 to TRBJ1-1; D perhaps matches TRBD1 (6 bases). Trimming shortened V by 1 base and J by 2 bases, and 17 bases separated the two germline ends. The CDR3 covers 17 residues. Germline CDR1 and CDR2: SGHTA and FQGNSA. DNA of the CDR3: TGTGCCAGCAGCTTAGTGAGTGGGAGGGGGGGAAACACTGAAGCTTTCTTT. It specifies CASSLVSGRGGNTEAFF.

This clonotype was counted ten times or more. The CDR3 reads CASSPLGQVNQPQHF. CDR3 DNA: TGTGCCAGCAGCCCCTTAGGACAGGTCAATCAGCCCCAGCATTTT. V is TRBV12-3 or TRBV12-4 and J is TRBJ1-5, with 7 bases lining up with TRBD1. The CDR3 totals 15 residues. The V and J ends lost 6 bases and 3 bases, in that order; junction bases with no gene match: 8.

V gene TRBV4-3 combines with J gene TRBJ2-1; D uncertain. Germline V lookup: CDR1 LGHNA, CDR2 YSLEER. The CDR3 contains 14 residues. Trimming cost V 0 bases and J 10 bases, with 13 bases left between them. The CDR3 region has the DNA TGCGCCAGCAGCCAAGAGCCTATTTTATACGAGCAGTTCTTC. As protein: CASSQEPILYEQFF.

The chain's CDR3 is CSARATTGVNSPLHF. The CDR3 bases are TGCAGTGCTAGAGCAACGACAGGGGTAAATTCACCCCTCCACTTT. The chain couples TRBV20-1 to TRBJ1-6; 8 nucleotides line up with TRBD1. In germline, CDR1 is DFQATT, CDR2 SNEGSKA (reference sequence). The length of the CDR3 is 15 residues. Germline trimming cut 1 base from V and 7 bases from J; bases unmatched to any gene: 6.

This clonotype occurred many times. The chain couples TRBV4-3 to TRBJ2-6; possibly TRBD1 for D (5 bases). This CDR3 has 16 residues. V shed 0 bases and J shed 2 bases, with 8 bases lying between them. Germline assignment: CDR1 LGHNA and CDR2 YSLEER. Here the CDR3 reads CASSQDAGPGANVLTF. For the CDR3, the DNA is TGCGCCAGCAGCCAAGATGCAGGGCCTGGGGCCAACGTCCTGACTTTC.

This clonotype was seen more than once but under ten times. This sequence joins TRBV6-6 and TRBJ1-1, with 9 bases lining up with TRBD1. CDR1 is MNHNY and CDR2 is SVGAGI in the germline V gene (reference sequence). V was pared by 6 bases and J by 3 bases, with 2 bases of the junction left unmatched. This CDR3 has 13 residues. CDR3 bases: TGTGCCAGCAGACAGGGGGCTCACACTGAAGCTTTCTTT. It specifies CASRQGAHTEAFF.